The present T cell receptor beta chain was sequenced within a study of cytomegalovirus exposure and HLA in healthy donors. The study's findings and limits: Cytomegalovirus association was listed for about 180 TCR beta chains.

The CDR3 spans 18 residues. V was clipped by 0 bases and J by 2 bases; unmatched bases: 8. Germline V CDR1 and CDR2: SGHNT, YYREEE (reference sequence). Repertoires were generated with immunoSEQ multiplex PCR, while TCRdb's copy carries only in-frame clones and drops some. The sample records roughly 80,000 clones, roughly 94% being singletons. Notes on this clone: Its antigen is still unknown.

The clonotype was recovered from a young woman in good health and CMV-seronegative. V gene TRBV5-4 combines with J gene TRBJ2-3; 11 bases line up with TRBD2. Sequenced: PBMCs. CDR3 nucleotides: TGTGCCAGCAGCTTGGAGCCGGGACTAGCGGATAACACAGATACGCAGTATTTT. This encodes CASSLEPGLADNTDTQYF.